A selection of T cell receptor beta chains follows, all from one sample in a study of blood T cell repertoires in COVID-19. Clones were read by immunoSEQ multiplex PCR, and TCRdb kept only the in-frame ones, dropping some. The table shows tens of thousands of clones, with approximately 85% occurring only once. Sample: peripheral blood. These receptors came from a human donor in a cohort sampled during active COVID-19. Both conserved end residues are part of each CDR3. Size values are once, few and many counts, or a class for expanded clones, and some rows have none.

cdr3_length,clone_size,v_call,j_call,cdr3_aa
13,.,TRBV29-1,TRBJ2-3,CSGGTASTDTQYF
16,.,TRBV19,TRBJ1-2,CASSIEGQGNSYGYTF
15,.,TRBV2,TRBJ2-2,CASSETGLNTGELFF
11,.,TRBV29-1,TRBJ2-7,CSVRFVYEQYF
15,.,TRBV6-5,TRBJ1-2,CASSYRGTGLFGYTF
15,.,TRBV14,TRBJ2-7,CASSGYWDRGIQQYF
11,.,TRBV29-1,TRBJ1-1,CSVRAGSEAFF
16,few,TRBV7-8,TRBJ1-2,CASSRGGGGAEYGYTF
15,.,TRBV7-9,TRBJ2-5,CASSQGQLIAETQYF
15,.,TRBV24-1,TRBJ2-3,CATSENRGDTDTQYF
12,.,TRBV5-4,TRBJ2-2,CASGSDTGELFF
14,.,TRBV25-1,TRBJ1-2,CASSESRDFYGYTF
16,.,TRBV14,TRBJ2-4,CASSPGGSLAKNIQYF
15,.,TRBV6-2/TRBV6-3,TRBJ2-5,CASSYGTGAGETQYF
11,.,TRBV12-3/TRBV12-4,TRBJ1-3,CATHSGNTIYF
13,.,TRBV19,TRBJ1-4,CASSIPGYEKLFF
14,.,TRBV5-1,TRBJ1-6,CASSPSRGNSPLHF
14,.,TRBV5-1,TRBJ1-1,CASSFSTVNTEAFF
16,.,TRBV30,TRBJ2-3,CAWSAARGYGTDTQYF
14,.,TRBV3-1/TRBV3-2,TRBJ1-1,CASSFRTGGTEAFF
13,once,TRBV2,TRBJ2-2,CASSEEETGELFF
12,.,TRBV6-4,TRBJ2-7,CASSGEGGKQYF
15,once,TRBV6-1,TRBJ1-2,CASSDQARAPHGYTF
13,few,TRBV2,TRBJ2-1,CASRRESFDEQFF
15,.,TRBV7-6,TRBJ1-4,CASSLLGGYNEKLFF
12,.,TRBV29-1,TRBJ1-5,CSVGDRVTPQHF
17,.,TRBV20-1,TRBJ2-7,CSASGGLAGGASREQYF
15,few,TRBV30,TRBJ1-6,CAWSEDRGKNSPLHF
18,.,TRBV6-1,TRBJ2-7,CASSDPALFARRGYEQYF
16,.,TRBV18,TRBJ2-1,CASSPPQGGLYNEQFF
14,.,TRBV30,TRBJ1-4,CAWSLGQPNEKLFF
15,.,TRBV7-6,TRBJ1-1,CASSLDPGEGTEAFF
19,.,TRBV4-1,TRBJ1-5,CASSQDPRTELYSNQPQHF